This T cell receptor (beta chain) was documented in a study of T cells in Graves' hyperthyroidism and ophthalmopathy (dated by TCRdb to between 2018 and 2020). At the level of the whole study: Peripheral blood samples were taken at initial diagnosis, before any treatment was given. After sampling, hyperthyroidism patients received methimazole starting at 30 mg daily, and ophthalmopathy patients received high-dose intravenous methylprednisolone. In addition, the study compared T-cell repertoires in thyroid tissue and in blood from six Graves' hyperthyroidism patients. A discovery cohort of roughly 100 patients, about 40 with Graves' ophthalmopathy and fewer than 65 with stable Graves' hyperthyroidism, was used to find distinguishing TCR V-J signatures. Prospective prediction of ophthalmopathy was tested in an independent validation cohort of 18 to 20 hyperthyroidism patients and 15 to 17 patients who later progressed to ophthalmopathy. TCR Vbeta CDR3 sequencing of 120 to 150 peripheral blood samples (43 ophthalmopathy, over 70 hyperthyroidism and 17 progressor patients) is reported in the paper. The 75 to 100 discovery patients were randomly split 7:3 into training and test sets. Overall study outcomes, separate from this receptor: During validation, the model predicted progression to ophthalmopathy a median of around 7 months ahead of onset, with almost 71% sensitivity and more than 72% specificity. Blood samples also contained most of the expanded thyroid clonotypes (frequency above 0.001), which suggests that blood repertoires may reflect thyroid immune responses. A model built on a 13 V-J signature distinguished ophthalmopathy from stable hyperthyroidism, reaching 85% to 90% sensitivity and 81.08% specificity in cross-validation and 80%/75% in testing. Sample size was not statistically predetermined, and investigators were not blinded to group allocation.

Concerning this clonotype itself: Its antigen specificity is not known. No quality values exist for individual bases; no much larger clone is one base distant.

Moderately to severely active disease, a Clinical Activity Score of at least 3, a NOSPECS grade of at least 4, and a duration under 3 months were present in ophthalmopathy patients. Patients with uncontrolled infections, other autoimmune diseases, pregnancy or lactation were excluded. Clinical symptoms, serum thyroxine and TRAb, thyroid ultrasound, and orbital computed tomography formed the basis for the diagnoses. PBMCs were isolated from 7.5 to 10 ml of fresh peripheral blood by Ficoll-Paque density gradient centrifugation. Total RNA was extracted using Trizol reagent, and RNA quality was assessed on an Agilent 2100 Bioanalyzer. V is shortened by 3 bases, J by 6 bases, and the region joining them spans 12 bases. The CDR3 goes from the cysteine to the phenylalanine over 14 residues. Only CDR3 DNA remains: 42 bases, in frame from the first base. The TCR beta CDR3 regions were amplified from the RNA transcripts. For the first round of RT-PCR on the TCR CDR3, the HTBI primer set was used together with the Qiagen OneStep RT-PCR kit. The libraries were constructed in a second round of multiplex PCR and then size-selected and purified. Paired-end sequencing of the libraries was performed with 100 bp reads on an Illumina HiSeq2000. For the original study's pipeline: SOAPnuke was used to process the raw data, removing reads that contained adapters or uncalled bases, had a mean Phred below 15, or lacked an exact match to the constant primer or identifier. COPE v1.2.5 was used to merge high-quality paired reads, and clonotypes were defined as unique nucleotide sequences. MiTCR v1.1 was used to align clonotypes to the IMGT TRBV, TRBD and TRBJ reference segments. The analysis included only V-J combinations with a frequency above 0.0001, which together covered roughly 99% of the repertoires. A TCS score was defined as the ratio of F50 (clonal expansion) to E x V (chaos), with BLOSUM62-based TCRdist applied between CDR3 peptides within each V-J. Welch's t-statistics and random forest reduced around 550 V-J features to 13, which were used in a naive Bayes classifier (R e1071). TCRdb cleaned the public reads at Q25 with fastp, built clones with MiXCR and kept in-frame beta chains. Every CDR3 protein is listed once, alongside the most common genes and DNA of its rows. What appears here as the V and J calls and clone size reflects TCRdb's work, not the paper's. The sample profile shows hundreds of thousands of distinct CDR3 sequences; about 15% of them were found once. In total, the top ten clones hold about an eighth of the sample.

The sequence joins TRBV12-3 or TRBV12-4 to TRBJ1-5, with the D gene too uncertain to name. Sample: blood. This sequence originates from a woman aged 45-65 years with Graves' ophthalmopathy. The sequenced DNA is TGTGCCAGCAGTTTCTCGGGGTTGATTCAGCCCCAGCATTTT. It translates to CASSFSGLIQPQHF.